This T cell receptor beta chain was identified during a study of Graves' ophthalmopathy and Graves' hyperthyroidism. Overall study findings and caveats: The model reached approximately 70% sensitivity and approximately 72% specificity for predicting ophthalmopathy progression.

The CDR3 runs to 12 residues. From germline, CDR1 is SGHTA and CDR2 FQGNSA. The ends were cut back, 7 bases at V and 6 bases at J, with 13 bases in the middle. About this clonotype itself: The antigen remains unidentified.

Amplifying from RNA transcripts, the study obtained TCR beta CDR3 regions. HTBI-primed first-round RT-PCR preceded second-round multiplex PCR. TCRdb passed the multiplex PCR reads through MiXCR, listing each CDR3 protein once. The sample consists of around 1,200,000 distinct CDR3 sequences, 35% to 45% of them appearing once. This clonotype was obtained from an adult man with Graves' hyperthyroidism. The sample consisted of peripheral blood or thyroid tissue (not recorded which). The gene calls are TRBV7-2 and TRBJ2-7; D gene uncertain. CDR3 DNA sequence: TGTGCCAGCACTATCAAGGTTGGCGAGCAGTACTTC. Translated, it gives CASTIKVGEQYF.